This T cell receptor (beta chain) emerged from a study of blood T cell repertoires in COVID-19. The CDR3 is 16 amino acids. J gave up 2 bases and V 5 bases, and 8 bases lay outside the gene matches. Germline lookup yields CDR1 SEHNR and CDR2 FQNEAQ (reference sequence). Authors' processing steps: Amplification from reference gene primers served as the basis for estimated nucleated cell counts. Clones were sequenced by immunoSEQ multiplex PCR, and TCRdb holds only the in-frame ones, with some missing. V, J and clone size were drawn from that table, and D and trimming were deduced from the DNA. The repertoire holds roughly 400,000 clones, around 87% seen once, with about a tenth in the top ten. Allocation to cohorts depended on clinical history reported by the participants.

The sequence derives from a woman aged 50 to 60 who had recovered from COVID-19. The rearrangement uses TRBV7-9 and TRBJ2-7, with 11 bases lining up with TRBD2. The sample was PBMCs or T cells enriched from blood (not recorded which). CDR3: CASSRTLAGGPYEQYF. The CDR3 region has the DNA TGTGCCAGCAGCCGTACGCTAGCGGGGGGCCCCTACGAGCAGTACTTC.